This TCR beta chain was sequenced for a study of blood T cell repertoires in COVID-19. Across the whole study: Some COVID-19 samples were acute and others convalescent; all came from the United States, Italy and Spain. Sources were T cells, B-cell-depleted T cells, or PBMCs; the material itself was cDNA or gDNA.

Original processing notes: Amplification of reference gene primers was used by the study to estimate nucleated cell counts. Here immunoSEQ multiplex PCR was the method, and the copy in TCRdb shows in-frame clones only, minus some. The D gene and trimming were derived from the DNA, and the V and J assignments and clone size from that table. The repertoire has about 280,000 clones, 75% to 90% of them found once; the top ten carry about an eighth. This clone was observed a few times. The clonotype was recovered from a woman aged 70-85 years with COVID-19, enrolled during active disease. The sequencing input was peripheral blood.

The CDR3 spells CAAGGQSSGNTIYF. The CDR3 DNA sequence: TGTGCCGCGGGGGGCCAGAGCTCTGGAAACACCATATATTTT. This sequence joins TRBV10-3 and TRBJ1-3, with D perhaps TRBD1 (6 bases). Germline V gives CDR1 ENHRY, CDR2 SYGVKD. The CDR3 has 14 amino acids. Trimming left V 11 bases short and J 0 bases short, with 14 bases between.